This TCR beta chain was documented in a study of cytomegalovirus exposure and HLA in healthy donors (dated by TCRdb to 2015 to 2018). Concerning the study at large: In an earlier analysis of roughly 590 of the donors, roughly 300 Gb of sequence data and 120 million or so unique TCR beta sequences from about 190 million T cells were reported. An early release covering roughly 580 HLA-typed donors comprised roughly 300 gigabases of sequencing data and tens of millions of unique TCR sequences. Of the 300 to 500 genotyped donors, roughly 76% were placed in the genetic ancestry cluster associated with self-reported Caucasian donors. The study aimed to test whether signatures of past pathogen exposure could be identified by cataloging public T cell receptors. The study profiled the T cell repertoires of about 720 subjects by immunosequencing and related them to cytomegalovirus serostatus. A separate validation cohort of approximately 130 different subjects was used in addition to the 666-subject first cohort. To predict cytomegalovirus infection status, the study brought together high-throughput TCR immunosequencing, statistical association of individual TCRs with disease status, and machine learning. A later analysis re-analyzed previously published TCR beta repertoires from 650 to 800 donors and added high-resolution HLA genotyping to study TCR occurrence patterns. The later analysis used no new phenotypic data to find candidate immune exposures, relying instead on TCR beta sequences and their occurrence across donors. An earlier analysis of 587 of the donors used high-throughput TCR beta sequencing to judge whether each TCR beta V gene segment behaved as functional or pseudogenic. Donor age, sex, ethnicity and CMV serostatus were compiled alongside the repertoire data. A later genetic analysis took genome-wide SNP genotypes for 398 of the 666 donors and used that subset as a discovery cohort. All discovery cohort repertoires had been generated using a single sequencing platform. Class I and class II HLA loci were covered by the typing at four-digit resolution. Typing coverage differed by locus: A, B, C, DRB1 and DQB1 were typed in roughly 629-630 donors, DQA1 in 500 to 550, DPA1 in 600 to 610, and DPB1 in approximately 450. Because of strong linkage in the cohort, 4 to 6 DR-DQ haplotypes were treated as single units for association and clustering. Among roughly 400 genotyped donors of the cohort, an average of roughly 230,000 unique TCR beta nucleotide sequences was sequenced per donor, of which approximately 18% were non-productive. The research as a whole found: V-gene and J-gene trimming of TCR beta chains was associated with a missense DCLRE1C variant in a later genetic analysis, and the association was replicated in an independent cohort. Most CMV-associated TCR beta chains appeared to be HLA-restricted in a later analysis, and the HLA associations seemed to be driven largely by CMV exposure. A further reported finding was that TCR beta sequences accurately predicted the HLA-A and HLA-B alleles for most subjects in the first cohort. According to a later genetic analysis, donors in an Asian-associated ancestry cluster had fewer N-insertions in productive TCRs than the roughly 670-donor mean. A few of the identified cytomegalovirus-associated TCR beta chains were confirmed in vitro to be specific for cytomegalovirus antigens. Some IMGT-functional V segments, including TRBV6-2 and TRBV6-3, could not be told apart with the 87-base-pair reads, so those segments were excluded. Correlated functional status among segregating V segments might be attributable to linkage disequilibrium, but an unknown experimental factor could not be ruled out. A later analysis reported that several top co-occurrence clusters appeared linked to parvovirus B19, influenza, CMV and Epstein-Barr virus. Strong co-occurrence of HLA alleles, especially DR and DQ, made assigning TCR associations to individual alleles difficult. In a later analysis, the rate of TCR association differed among HLA loci, with DRB1 alleles having the most associated TCRs and HLA-C alleles having the fewest. Sequencing depth was assumed to be roughly uniform across donors in the presence/absence analyses, though that assumption may not hold. The earlier analysis of around 600 of the donors excluded roughly 17 rarely observed V segments, including chromosome 9 orphons, because counts were too low. Because some donors lacked HLA typing at each locus, the association tests relied only on the typed subset. Across donors, most TCR sequences were observed very rarely, whereas some public TCRs were present in many individuals. In a later analysis, HLA-associated TCR beta chains were found to be more clonally expanded and to have lower generation probabilities than equally common non-associated chains. In an earlier analysis of 587 of the donors, most TCR beta V segments appeared in productive rearrangements about 87% or about 30% of the time, broadly matching IMGT annotations. The authors suggested that the approach could potentially be extended to other disease states and immunological phenotypes. Only TCR beta chains were sequenced in this cohort, and the absence of alpha or paired-chain data limited detectable features. A group of highly shared sequence variants was considered likely to be a technical artifact of the sequencing pipeline. At a false discovery rate of 0.05, a later analysis linked about 17,000 TCR beta sequences to specific HLA alleles. In the study, around 150 TCR beta chains were listed as associated with cytomegalovirus. Immune exposure information for the cohort was limited to CMV serostatus. In both the original and validation cohorts, the classifier was reported to diagnose cytomegalovirus status with high specificity and sensitivity.

The library was obtained by the immunoSEQ multiplex PCR assay. For the multiplex PCR, a mixture combining 60 forward primers for TCR Vbeta segments and 13 reverse primers for TCR Jbeta segments was used. The CDR3 region of rearranged TCR beta genes was amplified from genomic DNA by a multiplex PCR assay. The Illumina HiSeq System was used to sequence the amplified TCR beta libraries as 87-base-pair reads. The paper's processing steps were these. A later analysis tallied tens of millions of unique TCR beta chains across the 666 repertoires, and some 10 million of those chains were shared by two or more donors. To remove PCR and sequencing errors, raw reads were error-corrected and collapsed into unique sequences using a nearest-neighbor algorithm that merged closely related sequences. To assign V, D and J gene segments, CDR3 sequences were aligned to IMGT reference sequences. Each retained sequence needed at least a six-nucleotide match to both a V gene segment and a J gene segment. Rearrangements were called productive when the CDR3 lacked stop codons and stayed in frame with V and J; all others were non-productive. CDR3 was defined according to IMGT convention as the region running from the second conserved V-encoded cysteine to the conserved J-encoded phenylalanine. The earlier analysis of about 570 of the donors excluded any sequence lacking an unambiguous match to a single V gene segment. An earlier analysis of several hundred of the donors called V segments functional above 56.7% productive rearrangements and segregating when the between-donor standard deviation exceeded 5%. A statistical classification framework was built to diagnose cytomegalovirus status from the catalog of TCR beta chain sequences. In a later analysis, TCR nucleotide sequences were compared against IMGT/GENE-DB human TR gene sequences so that V and J genes could be assigned. In a later analysis, CDR3 sequences and most-parsimonious VDJ recombination scenarios were assigned using the TCRdist pipeline. In a later analysis, every TCR beta chain was defined by the combination of its CDR3 amino acid sequence and its V-gene family, and reads without a unique V-gene family were dropped. In a later analysis, around 650 highly shared, low-generation-probability nucleotide sequences were removed to address suspected cross-contamination and a sequencing artifact. In a later analysis, a clonal expansion index for each public chain was calculated from normalized within-repertoire ranks of inferred template counts. Generation probabilities in a later analysis came from a VDJ recombination model fitted to out-of-frame rearrangements, and those results were checked against IGoR. In a later analysis, hypergeometric tests were used to score TCR-TCR, TCR-HLA and TCR-CMV co-occurrence, with a repertoire-size bias correction applied to TCR pairs. In a later analysis, false discovery rates were estimated by permuting HLA or CMV assignments 20 times. In a later analysis, co-occurring TCRs were grouped using DBSCAN, and TCRdist sequence similarity was added for clustering within HLA-allele-positive subsets. For co-occurrence clustering, repertoires with fewer than 30,000 or more than 120,000 public chains were excluded, along with four to six repertoires with anomalous nucleotide sharing. Held by TCRdb, this immuneACCESS table contains in-frame sequences only and omits some clones. Under half of the omission traces to an unresolved V gene where checked; the cause of the rest is unknown. V, J and clone size are those of that table, while D and trimming were read from the DNA. Across this sample there are about 110,000 clones, with 82% seen only once. The top ten hold 1.6% of the sample.

In total, around 600 healthy bone marrow donors made up the cohort. All cohort members were sampled while nominally healthy, although unrecorded immune exposures were likely present. The donor was CMV seronegative and was included in the group of a few hundred seronegative cohort members. A peripheral blood sample was provided by each donor, and peripheral blood mononuclear cells were used for TCR beta sequencing. Genomic DNA was extracted from the blood cell samples with the Qiagen DNeasy Blood Extraction Kit. The CDR3 spans 14 residues, from the cysteine through the phenylalanine. The read is trimmed to its CDR3 DNA, 42 bases read in frame from base 1. Deletion took 5 bases off V and 0 bases off J, with a span of 8 bases between the germline ends. CDR1 and CDR2 were assigned from the germline V gene (reference sequence) as SEHNR and FQNEAQ. Points on this clone: The target of this receptor is not known. No much larger clone is present one base from it, and per-base qualities are unavailable.

The material sequenced was PBMCs. This sequence was found in a man aged 50-60 years in good health and CMV-seronegative. Here the chain combines TRBV7-9 and TRBJ1-3, with no confident D gene call. The CDR3 region reads CASSPYNSGNTIYF. DNA sequence: TGTGCCAGCAGCCCATACAACTCTGGAAACACCATATATTTT.